One sample yielded the 3 T cell receptor beta chains listed below, sequenced in a study of T cell responses to AZD1222 COVID-19 vaccine. Sequencing used immunoSEQ multiplex PCR; TCRdb keeps in-frame clones, though not all of them. The sample includes fewer than 100,000 clones, 85% to 90% of them seen just once. The sequencing used peripheral blood, collected on day 0 of AZD1222 vaccination. The receptors shown here come from an adult in good health.

The chain links TRBV18 to TRBJ2-6; D uncertain. The CDR3 length is 16 residues. V lost 6 bases and J lost 0, with 12 bases in between. Germline CDR1 is KGHSH and CDR2 is LQKENI. The CDR3 DNA reads TGTGCCAGCTCCGACGGGCACACCTCTGGGGCCAACGTCCTGACTTTC. Protein: CASSDGHTSGANVLTF.

The chain couples TRBV5-1 to TRBJ1-3; unclear D gene. Looked up from germline, CDR1 is SGHRS and CDR2 is YFSETQ. V was clipped by 5 bases and J by 4 bases, with 16 bases between them. CDR3 length: 15 residues. Written as DNA, the CDR3 is TGCGCCAGCAGGTCCGATCCTGTTTCCGGAAACACCATATATTTT. This gives the protein CASRSDPVSGNTIYF.

V gene TRBV6-1 combines with J gene TRBJ1-2; no reliable D call. This CDR3 is 13 amino acids long. V lost 2 bases, J lost 1 base, and 5 bases lay in between. CDR1 and CDR2 from the germline V gene are MNHNS and SASEGT. CDR3 sequence: CASSETDNYGYTF. The CDR3 DNA follows: TGTGCCAGCAGTGAAACAGATAACTATGGCTACACCTTC.